This record covers a single T cell receptor (beta chain). The sample belongs to a study of blood T cells in healthy people across ages. Healthy Russian Caucasian donors spanned ages roughly 6 to 90 years. A second PCR, run for about 7 to 11 cycles, used a sample-barcoded 5' primer plus a J-beta primer mix. In TCRdb, the 5' RACE reads were re-called with MiXCR into one record per CDR3 protein. The repertoire holds approximately 780,000 distinct CDR3 sequences, with around 24% as singletons. The same sample was also studied in work on T cells of mothers and their children. This second study notes: Overlap ran slightly, non-significantly higher for related than unrelated mother-child pairs.

The sequence derives from a boy between 10 and 17 years old in good health. The sample was blood.

The chain's CDR3 is CASSPTGAKNIQYF. DNA of the CDR3: TGTGCCAGCAGCCCCACAGGGGCCAAAAACATTCAGTACTTC. J is TRBJ2-4 and V is TRBV2; the D gene is possibly TRBD1 (6 bases). The CDR3 runs 14 residues. CDR1 is SNHLY and CDR2 is FYNNEI in the germline V gene. The ends were cut back, 6 bases at V and 1 base at J, with 10 bases in the middle.